One sample yielded the 19 T cell receptor beta chains listed below, sequenced in a study of blood T cell repertoires in COVID-19. TCRdb's table, derived via immunoSEQ multiplex PCR, lists solely in-frame clones and lacks some. This sample has tens of thousands of clones, with roughly 90% found just once. The sample taken for sequencing was peripheral blood. The receptors derive from a man aged 50 to 59 with active or convalescent COVID-19.

Only one count was recorded for this clone. This chain connects TRBV21-1 to TRBJ1-3. TRBV21-1 is an annotated pseudogene. The CDR3 has 18 amino acids. The CDR3 DNA reads TGTGCCAGCAGCCCGAGGGTGGCCGAAACCTGGTTTCGAAACACCATATATTTT. This encodes CASSPRVAETWFRNTIYF.

The chain carries TRBV30 and TRBJ1-1, with D perhaps TRBD1 (5 bases). The germline V gene encodes CDR1 GTSNPN and CDR2 SVGIG (reference sequence). The V end lost 2 bases, the J end lost 1 base, and 14 bases lay between the germline ends. The CDR3 totals 15 residues. CDR3 coding DNA: TGTGCCTGGAGTTTCCCAGGGACTGCGAACACTGAAGCTTTCTTT. As protein: CAWSFPGTANTEAFF.

The chain uses TRBV28 and TRBJ1-4; 8 bases line up with TRBD1. The CDR3 totals 15 residues. From germline, CDR1 is MDHEN and CDR2 SYDVKM. Trimming at V came to 5 bases and at J to 8 bases, leaving 10 bases not matched to a gene. Here the CDR3 reads CASSPIRGREEKLFF. For the CDR3, the DNA is TGTGCCAGCAGTCCAATCAGGGGGCGCGAAGAAAAACTGTTTTTT. Full variable domain (missing parts from reference TRBV28 and TRBJ1-4): DVKVTQSSRYLVKRTGEKVFLECVQDMDHENMFWYRQDPGLGLRLIYFSYDVKMKEKGDIPEGYSVSREKKERFSLILESASTNQTSMYLCASSPIRGREEKLFFGSGTQLSVL.

The chain links TRBV3-1 (or the pseudogene TRBV3-2) to TRBJ2-1, with D tentatively TRBD2 (6 bases). V was trimmed by 6 bases and J by 5 bases, leaving 11 bases between them. This CDR3 has 13 amino acids. Germline CDR1 and CDR2: LGHDT and YNNKEL (reference sequence). The DNA of the CDR3 is TGTGCCAGCAGTCCCCTAGCGAACAATGAGCAGTTCTTC. It translates to CASSPLANNEQFF.

The J gene is TRBJ2-5, the V gene TRBV30, with D hard to call. Per germline, CDR1 GTSNPN and CDR2 SVGIG (reference sequence). V was shortened by 4 bases and J by 5 bases, with 17 bases between the two germline ends. The CDR3 consists of 14 residues. The CDR3 region is CAWNLGSKWETQYF. DNA of the CDR3: TGTGCCTGGAATCTTGGCAGTAAATGGGAGACCCAGTACTTC.

The rearrangement joins TRBV4-1 to TRBJ2-7; 9 nucleotides align to TRBD1. CDR3 length: 16 residues. The junction had 7 bases not matched to a gene; V was cut back by 1 base and J by 3 bases. Germline V lookup: CDR1 MGHRA, CDR2 YSYEKL. CDR3 sequence: CASSQGVGQGIYEQYF. Written as DNA, the CDR3 is TGCGCCAGCAGCCAAGGAGTTGGACAGGGGATCTACGAGCAGTACTTC.

This rearrangement joins TRBV7-8 to TRBJ1-1, with 9 bases fitting TRBD1. This CDR3 contains 14 residues. V lost 5 bases and J lost 3; bases outside the gene matches: 4. CDR1 and CDR2 (germline): SGHVS, FQNEAQ. This CDR3 reads CASSPGQGHTEAFF. Written as DNA, the CDR3 is TGTGCCAGCAGCCCCGGACAGGGGCACACTGAAGCTTTCTTT.

About this clone: The identical CDR3 is also encoded by other nucleotide sequences in the sample. The gene calls are TRBV23-1 and TRBJ2-2; 9 bases fit TRBD1. TRBV23-1 is reported as an ORF; its role is uncertain. Losses at the gene ends were 6 bases for V and 2 bases for J; bases not matched to a gene: 4. CDR3 length equals 15 residues. The CDR3 DNA reads as TGCGCCAGCAGCCGACAGGGGGTAAACACCGGGGAGCTGTTTTTT. As protein: CASSRQGVNTGELFF.

V usage is TRBV21-1 and J usage is TRBJ2-7; the table's D call TRBD1 went unverified against the DNA. TRBV21-1 is recorded as a pseudogene. The CDR3 extends over 14 amino acids. In DNA, the CDR3 is TGTGCCAGCAGCAATAGGGACAGGGGACACGAGCAGTACTTC. Translating it yields CASSNRDRGHEQYF.

This rearrangement joins TRBV7-6 to TRBJ2-7; D uncertain. V was shortened by 5 bases and J by 0 bases, with 5 bases between the two germline ends. In germline, CDR1 is SGHVS, CDR2 FNYEAQ. The CDR3 has 12 amino acids. Here the CDR3 DNA reads TGTGCCAGCAGCGCTAGCTCCTACGAGCAGTACTTC. As protein: CASSASSYEQYF.

This sequence joins TRBV5-1 and TRBJ1-4; 7 nucleotides line up with TRBD1. Germline V gene data show CDR1 as SGHRS and CDR2 as YFSETQ. The trim removed 0 bases at V and 8 bases at J, leaving 4 bases unmatched. The length of the CDR3 is 14 residues. As DNA, the CDR3 is TGCGCCAGCAGCTTGGGACAGGGTGTAGAAAAACTGTTTTTT. Translating it yields CASSLGQGVEKLFF. Looking up the rest from reference TRBV5-1 and TRBJ1-4 gives the full variable domain: KAGVTQTPRYLIKTRGQQVTLSCSPISGHRSVSWYQQTPGQGLQFLFEYFSETQRNKGNFPGRFSGRQFSNSRSEMNVSTLELGDSALYLCASSLGQGVEKLFFGSGTQLSVL.

The gene calls are TRBV19 and TRBJ1-1; possibly TRBD1 for D (6 bases). Germline CDR1 and CDR2: LNHDA and SQIVND (reference sequence). The CDR3 is made up of 14 amino acids. V shed 7 bases and J shed 6 bases, with 18 bases lying between them. The chain's CDR3 is CASKPGVLGAEAFF. The CDR3 DNA is TGTGCCAGTAAACCAGGGGTTCTGGGCGCTGAAGCTTTCTTT.

The chain employs TRBV5-1 and TRBJ1-6, with D possibly matching TRBD1 (5 bases). Germline V CDR1 and CDR2: SGHRS, YFSETQ. V was pared by 0 bases and J by 4 bases, with 11 bases between. The CDR3 contains 16 residues. CDR3 DNA sequence: TGCGCCAGCAGCTTGGCCTACGGGGGTTATAATTCACCCCTCCACTTT. It translates to CASSLAYGGYNSPLHF.

V gene TRBV6-2 or TRBV6-3 combines with J gene TRBJ1-1; D is undetermined. Germline CDR1 is MNHEY and CDR2 is SVGEGT. The CDR3 is 15 amino acids. V was shortened by 5 bases and J by 1 base, with 14 bases between the two germline ends. The CDR3 nucleotides read TGTGCCAGCAGTCTTTTCCGGCCGGGGAACACTGAAGCTTTCTTT. This translates into CASSLFRPGNTEAFF.

This clone came up a few times. This rearrangement joins TRBV23-1 to TRBJ1-5; D ambiguous. TRBV23-1 is given ORF status, its function remaining uncertain. Trimming stripped 1 base from V and 0 bases from J, with 7 bases between. CDR3 length: 15 amino acids. In DNA, the CDR3 is TGCGCCAGCAGTCAATTTGACAATAGCAATCAGCCCCAGCATTTT. Its translation is CASSQFDNSNQPQHF.

The chain uses TRBV5-4 and TRBJ2-7; TRBD1 matches 11 bases. The CDR3 is 16 residues long. The germline gives CDR1 SGHNT, CDR2 YYREEE (reference sequence). J lost 5 bases, V lost 4 bases, and 11 bases had no gene match. The CDR3 protein is CASSGQGASWADEQYF. The CDR3 nucleotides are TGTGCCAGCAGCGGACAGGGGGCGAGTTGGGCCGACGAGCAGTACTTC.

The chain combines TRBV28 with TRBJ1-4, with D tentatively TRBD1 (5 bases). The V gene lost 5 bases and the J gene lost 4 bases, with 14 bases spanning the gap. Germline V gene lookup returns CDR1 MDHEN and CDR2 SYDVKM. The CDR3 is made up of 15 amino acids. CDR3 coding DNA: TGTGCCAGCAGTCCCGCAGGGTACGTTAATGAAAAACTGTTTTTT. It encodes CASSPAGYVNEKLFF.

The chain links TRBV25-1 to TRBJ1-1; D perhaps matches TRBD1 (6 bases). CDR1 is MGHDK, CDR2 SYGVNS, per germline. Deletions cut 9 bases from V and 6 bases from J, with 11 bases between. CDR3 length: 11 amino acids. The CDR3 DNA is TGTGCCAGAGGGGGGGGATCTGAAGCTTTCTTT. Amino acids: CARGGGSEAFF.

The gene calls are TRBV5-1 and TRBJ2-3; no definite D call. CDR3 length: 15 residues. Germline values: CDR1 SGHRS, CDR2 YFSETQ. V was shortened by 7 bases and J by 1 base, with 16 bases between the two germline ends. CDR3 sequence: CASLVLGVGTDTQYF. The CDR3 DNA reads as TGCGCCAGCCTCGTGCTCGGTGTAGGCACAGATACGCAGTATTTT.